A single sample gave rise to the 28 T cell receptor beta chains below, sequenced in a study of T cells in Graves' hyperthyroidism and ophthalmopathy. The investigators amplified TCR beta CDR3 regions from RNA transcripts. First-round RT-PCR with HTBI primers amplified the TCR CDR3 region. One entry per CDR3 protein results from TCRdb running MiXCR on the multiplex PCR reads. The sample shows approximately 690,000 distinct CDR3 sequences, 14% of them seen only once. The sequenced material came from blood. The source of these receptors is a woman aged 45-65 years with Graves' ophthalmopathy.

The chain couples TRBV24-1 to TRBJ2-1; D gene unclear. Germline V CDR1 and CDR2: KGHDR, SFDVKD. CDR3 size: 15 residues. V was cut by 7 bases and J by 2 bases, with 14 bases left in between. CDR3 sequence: CATSITGGPYNEQFF. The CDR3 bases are TGTGCCACCAGCATCACGGGCGGCCCCTACAATGAGCAGTTCTTC.

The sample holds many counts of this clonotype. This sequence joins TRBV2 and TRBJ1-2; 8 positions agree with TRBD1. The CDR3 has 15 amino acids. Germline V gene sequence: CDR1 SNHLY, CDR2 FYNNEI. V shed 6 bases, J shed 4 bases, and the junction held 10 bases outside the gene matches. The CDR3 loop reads CASRAPGGVGYGYTF. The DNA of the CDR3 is TGTGCCAGCAGAGCACCAGGGGGCGTGGGCTATGGCTACACCTTC.

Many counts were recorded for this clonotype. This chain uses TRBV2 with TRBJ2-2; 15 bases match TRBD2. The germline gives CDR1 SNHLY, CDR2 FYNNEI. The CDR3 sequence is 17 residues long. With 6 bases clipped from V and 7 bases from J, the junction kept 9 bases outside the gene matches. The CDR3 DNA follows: TGTGCCAGCAGGTCGAAAGGGACTAGCGGGAGGTACGGGGAGCTGTTTTTT. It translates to CASRSKGTSGRYGELFF.

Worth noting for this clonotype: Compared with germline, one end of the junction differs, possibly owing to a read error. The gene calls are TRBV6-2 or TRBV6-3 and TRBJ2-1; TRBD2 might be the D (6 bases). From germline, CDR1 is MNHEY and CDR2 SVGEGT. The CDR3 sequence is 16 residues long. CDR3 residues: CASSTRLAGPSDEQSF. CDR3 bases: TGTGCCAGCAGTACCCGGCTGGCGGGACCTTCGGATGAGCAGTCCTTC.

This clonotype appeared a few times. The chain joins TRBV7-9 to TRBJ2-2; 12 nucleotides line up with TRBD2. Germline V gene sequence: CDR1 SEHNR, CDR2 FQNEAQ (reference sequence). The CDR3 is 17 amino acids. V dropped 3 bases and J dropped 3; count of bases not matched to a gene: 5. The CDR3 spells CASSLQLAGGHTGELFF. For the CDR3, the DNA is TGTGCCAGCAGCTTGCAACTAGCGGGAGGACACACCGGGGAGCTGTTTTTT.

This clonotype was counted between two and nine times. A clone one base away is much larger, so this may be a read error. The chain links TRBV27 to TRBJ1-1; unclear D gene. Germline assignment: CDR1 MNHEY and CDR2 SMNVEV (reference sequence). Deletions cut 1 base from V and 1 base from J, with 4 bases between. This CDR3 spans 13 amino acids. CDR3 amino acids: CASSLWPNTEAFF. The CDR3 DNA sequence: TGTGCCAGCAGTTTATGGCCGAACACTGAAGCTTTCTTT.

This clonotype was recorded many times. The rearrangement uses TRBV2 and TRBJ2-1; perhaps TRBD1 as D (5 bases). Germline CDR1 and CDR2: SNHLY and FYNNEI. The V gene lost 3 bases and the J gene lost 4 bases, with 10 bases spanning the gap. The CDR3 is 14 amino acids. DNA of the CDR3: TGTGCCAGCAGTGATCGCGCAGGGTACAATGAGCAGTTCTTC. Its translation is CASSDRAGYNEQFF. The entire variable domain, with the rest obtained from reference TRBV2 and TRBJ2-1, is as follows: EPEVTQTPSHQVTQMGQEVILRCVPISNHLYFYWYRQILGQKVEFLVSFYNNEISEKSEIFDDQFSVERPDGSNFTLKIRSTKLEDSAMYFCASSDRAGYNEQFFGPGTRLTVL.

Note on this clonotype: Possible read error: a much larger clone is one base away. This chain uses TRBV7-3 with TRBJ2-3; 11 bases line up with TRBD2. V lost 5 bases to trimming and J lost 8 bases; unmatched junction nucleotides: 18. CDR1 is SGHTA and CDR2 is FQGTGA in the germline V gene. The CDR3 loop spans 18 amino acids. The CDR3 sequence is CASSETVETSGSSVTQYF. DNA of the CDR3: TGTGCCAGCAGCGAAACCGTCGAAACTAGCGGGAGTTCAGTTACGCAGTATTTT.

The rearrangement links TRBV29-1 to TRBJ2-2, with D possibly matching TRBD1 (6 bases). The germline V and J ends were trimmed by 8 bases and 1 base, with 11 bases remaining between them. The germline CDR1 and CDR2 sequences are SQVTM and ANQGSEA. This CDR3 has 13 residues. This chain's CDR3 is CSTLTGNTGELFF. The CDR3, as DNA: TGCAGCACTCTGACAGGGAACACCGGGGAGCTGTTTTTT.

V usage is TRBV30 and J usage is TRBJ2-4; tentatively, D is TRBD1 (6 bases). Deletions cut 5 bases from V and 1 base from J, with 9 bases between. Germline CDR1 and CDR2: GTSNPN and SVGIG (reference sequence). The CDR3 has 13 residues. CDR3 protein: CAWRTEAKNIQYF. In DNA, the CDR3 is TGTGCCTGGCGGACAGAGGCCAAAAACATTCAGTACTTC. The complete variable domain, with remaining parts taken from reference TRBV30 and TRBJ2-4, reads SQTIHQWPATLVQPVGSPLSLECTVEGTSNPNLYWYRQAAGRGLQLLFYSVGIGQISSEVPQNLSASRPQDRQFILSSKKLLLSDSGFYLCAWRTEAKNIQYFGAGTRLSVL.

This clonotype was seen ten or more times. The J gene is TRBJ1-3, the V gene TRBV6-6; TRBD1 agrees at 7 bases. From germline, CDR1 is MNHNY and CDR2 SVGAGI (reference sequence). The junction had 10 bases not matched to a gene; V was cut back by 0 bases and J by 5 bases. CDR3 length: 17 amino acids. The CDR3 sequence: CASSYSQSSGGRNTIYF. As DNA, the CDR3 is TGTGCCAGCAGTTACTCGCAATCATCAGGGGGAAGAAACACCATATATTTT.

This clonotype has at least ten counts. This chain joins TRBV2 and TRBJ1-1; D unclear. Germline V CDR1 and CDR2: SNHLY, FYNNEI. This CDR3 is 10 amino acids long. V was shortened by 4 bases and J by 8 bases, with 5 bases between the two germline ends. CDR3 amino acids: CASSGGEAFF. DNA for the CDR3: TGTGCCAGCAGTGGAGGCGAAGCTTTCTTT.

The CDR3 region has the DNA TGCAGCGTTCCAGGGAACACTGAAGCTTTCTTT. Its protein is CSVPGNTEAFF. The rearrangement joins TRBV29-1 to TRBJ1-1; D ambiguous. CDR1 is SQVTM, CDR2 ANQGSEA, per germline. The V end was cut by 5 bases, the J end by 1 base, with 5 bases between. This CDR3 is built from 11 residues. Based on the CDR3 plus reference TRBV29-1 and TRBJ1-1, the full variable domain is SAVISQKPSRDICQRGTSLTIQCQVDSQVTMMFWYRQQPGQSLTLIATANQGSEATYESGFVIDKFPISRPNLTFSTLTVSNMSPEDSSIYLCSVPGNTEAFFGQGTRLTVV.

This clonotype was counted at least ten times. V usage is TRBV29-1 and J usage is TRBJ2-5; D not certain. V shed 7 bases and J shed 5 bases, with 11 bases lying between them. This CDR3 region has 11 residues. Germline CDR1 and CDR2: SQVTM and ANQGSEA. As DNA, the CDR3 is TGCAGCGGGAGTCTATCGGAGACCCAGTACTTC. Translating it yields CSGSLSETQYF.

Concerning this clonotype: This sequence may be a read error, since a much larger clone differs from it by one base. CDR3 sequence: CARSGGGPQHF. The DNA for the CDR3 is TGTGCCCGGAGCGGGGGGGGGCCCCAGCATTTT. V is TRBV30 and J is TRBJ1-5; tentatively, D is TRBD1 (5 bases). The CDR3 extends over 11 amino acids. The V gene's germline CDR1 is GTSNPN and CDR2 SVGIG (reference sequence).

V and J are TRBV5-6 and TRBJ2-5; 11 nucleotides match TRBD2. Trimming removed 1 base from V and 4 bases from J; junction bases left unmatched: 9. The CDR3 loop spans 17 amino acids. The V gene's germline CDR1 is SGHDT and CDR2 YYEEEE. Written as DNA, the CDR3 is TGTGCCAGCAGCTTGCGTATTAGCGGGAGGGCCCGAGAGACCCAGTACTTC. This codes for CASSLRISGRARETQYF. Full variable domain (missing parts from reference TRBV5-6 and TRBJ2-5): DAGVTQSPTHLIKTRGQQVTLRCSPKSGHDTVSWYQQALGQGPQFIFQYYEEEERQRGNFPDRFSGHQFPNYSSELNVNALLLGDSALYLCASSLRISGRARETQYFGPGTRLLVL.

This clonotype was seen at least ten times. The CDR3: CSARDPGQGSSYEQYF. The DNA for the CDR3 is TGCAGTGCTAGAGATCCCGGACAGGGGAGCTCCTACGAGCAGTACTTC. This sequence joins TRBV20-1 and TRBJ2-7; 9 bases map to TRBD1. CDR1 is DFQATT, CDR2 SNEGSKA, per germline (reference sequence). V dropped 0 bases and J dropped 0; count of bases not matched to a gene: 6. This CDR3 has 16 residues.

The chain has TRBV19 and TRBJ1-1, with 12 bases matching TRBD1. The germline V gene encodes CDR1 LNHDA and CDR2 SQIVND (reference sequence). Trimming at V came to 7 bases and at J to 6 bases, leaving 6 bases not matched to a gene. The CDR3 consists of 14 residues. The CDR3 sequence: CASTPGQGAAEAFF. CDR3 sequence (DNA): TGTGCCAGTACTCCGGGACAGGGGGCTGCTGAAGCTTTCTTT.

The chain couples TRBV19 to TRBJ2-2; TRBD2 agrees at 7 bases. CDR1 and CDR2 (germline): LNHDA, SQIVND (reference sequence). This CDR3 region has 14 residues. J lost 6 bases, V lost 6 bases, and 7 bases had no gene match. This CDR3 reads CASSLAGAAGELFF. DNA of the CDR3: TGTGCCAGTAGCCTGGCGGGAGCGGCCGGGGAGCTGTTTTTT.

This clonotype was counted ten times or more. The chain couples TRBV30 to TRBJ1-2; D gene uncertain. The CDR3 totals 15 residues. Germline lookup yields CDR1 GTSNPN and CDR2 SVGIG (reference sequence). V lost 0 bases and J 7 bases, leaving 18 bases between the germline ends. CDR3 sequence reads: CAWSVRGAGGRGYTF. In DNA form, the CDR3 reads TGTGCCTGGAGTGTTCGTGGAGCCGGAGGCCGTGGCTACACCTTC.

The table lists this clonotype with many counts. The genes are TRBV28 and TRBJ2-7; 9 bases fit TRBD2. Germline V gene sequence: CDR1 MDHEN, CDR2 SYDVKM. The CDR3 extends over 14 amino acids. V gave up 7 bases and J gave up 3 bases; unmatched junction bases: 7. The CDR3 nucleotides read TGTGCCAGCACCGTAGCGGGAGACGTCTACGAGCAGTACTTC. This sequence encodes CASTVAGDVYEQYF.

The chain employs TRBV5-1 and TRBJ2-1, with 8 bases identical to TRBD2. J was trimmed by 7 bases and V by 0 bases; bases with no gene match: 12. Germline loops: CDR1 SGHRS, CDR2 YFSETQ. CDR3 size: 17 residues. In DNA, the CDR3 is TGCGCCAGCAGCTTGGCTTCAGCGGGAGTTTGGTGGAATGAGCAGTTCTTC. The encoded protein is CASSLASAGVWWNEQFF.

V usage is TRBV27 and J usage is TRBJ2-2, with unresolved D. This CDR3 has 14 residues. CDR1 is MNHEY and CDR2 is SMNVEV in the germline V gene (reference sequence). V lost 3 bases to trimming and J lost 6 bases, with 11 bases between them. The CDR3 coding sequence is TGTGCCAGCAGTTTCAGACATGCCGCCGGGGAGCTGTTTTTT. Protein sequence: CASSFRHAAGELFF.

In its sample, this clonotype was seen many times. The CDR3 coding sequence is TGTGCCAGCAACCTACTAGCGGGAGGGCCCTACGAGCAGTACTTC. It translates to CASNLLAGGPYEQYF. This chain links TRBV7-2 with TRBJ2-7, with 13 bases fitting TRBD2. Losses at the gene ends were 7 bases for V and 2 bases for J; bases not matched to a gene: 5. The CDR3 extends over 15 amino acids. Germline CDR1 SGHTA, CDR2 FQGNSA.

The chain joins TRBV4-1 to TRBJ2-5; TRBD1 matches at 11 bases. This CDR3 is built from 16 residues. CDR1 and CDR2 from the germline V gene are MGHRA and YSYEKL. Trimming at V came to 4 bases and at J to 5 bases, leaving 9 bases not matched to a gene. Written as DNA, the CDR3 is TGCGCCAGCAGCCTAGCTCGGGACAGGGGGACGGAGACCCAGTACTTC. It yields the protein CASSLARDRGTETQYF.

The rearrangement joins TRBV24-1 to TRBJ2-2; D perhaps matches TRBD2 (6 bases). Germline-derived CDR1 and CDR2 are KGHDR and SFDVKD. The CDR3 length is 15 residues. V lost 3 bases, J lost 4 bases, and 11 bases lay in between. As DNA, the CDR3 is TGTGCCACCAGTGATGCGGGATCCTCCACCGGGGAGCTGTTTTTT. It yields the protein CATSDAGSSTGELFF.

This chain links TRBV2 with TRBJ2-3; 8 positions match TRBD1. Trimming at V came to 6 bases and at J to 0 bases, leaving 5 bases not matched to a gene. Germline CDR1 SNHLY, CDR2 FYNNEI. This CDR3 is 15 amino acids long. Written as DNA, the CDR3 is TGTGCCAGCAGGAAGAACAGGGGGAGCACAGATACGCAGTATTTT. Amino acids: CASRKNRGSTDTQYF.

The CDR3 loop reads CSVEGRDVYEQYF. CDR3 sequence (DNA): TGCAGCGTTGAAGGCAGGGATGTATACGAGCAGTACTTC. V gene TRBV29-1 combines with J gene TRBJ2-7, with D possibly matching TRBD1 (5 bases). Trimming removed 1 base at V and 4 bases at J, with 11 bases between. This CDR3 has 13 residues. Per germline, CDR1 SQVTM and CDR2 ANQGSEA.